The 6 T cell receptor beta chains given below trace back to one sample, sequenced in a study of T cell changes during pregnancy in multiple sclerosis. Libraries were prepared by immunoSEQ multiplex PCR; TCRdb keeps only in-frame clonotypes and omits some of them. The sample contains around 99,000 clones, around 93% of which appear only once. Sequenced here: peripheral blood, sampled in the third trimester of pregnancy. These receptors all come from a female donor in good health, enrolled as a control in a pregnancy study.

This clone was seen more than once but under ten times. This chain uses TRBV27 with TRBJ1-1; a weak D match, TRBD1 (5 bases). The V end lost 1 base, the J end lost 0 bases, and 9 bases lay between the germline ends. The CDR3 extends over 15 amino acids. Germline V gives CDR1 MNHEY, CDR2 SMNVEV (reference sequence). The CDR3 DNA is TGTGCCAGCAGTTTATGGGGCGAAATGAACACTGAAGCTTTCTTT. It translates to CASSLWGEMNTEAFF.

The chain links TRBV7-2 to TRBJ1-2, with D unclear. Trimming took 3 bases from V and 2 from J, leaving 10 bases between them. The germline V gene encodes CDR1 SGHTA and CDR2 FQGNSA. There are 14 residues in the CDR3. The CDR3 DNA reads TGTGCCAGCAGCTTCGCGACACAGAACTATGGCTACACCTTC. Its protein is CASSFATQNYGYTF.

CDR3 sequence: CASSGGGENYGYTF. The CDR3 nucleotides are TGTGCCAGCAGTGGAGGGGGCGAGAACTATGGCTACACCTTC. This chain uses TRBV2 with TRBJ1-2, with 7 bases fitting TRBD1. J lost 2 bases, V lost 4 bases, and 4 bases had no gene match. The CDR3 is made up of 14 amino acids. Germline V lookup: CDR1 SNHLY, CDR2 FYNNEI.

The chain joins TRBV30 to TRBJ2-2; 9 bases agree with TRBD2. CDR3 length: 14 residues. Germline lookup yields CDR1 GTSNPN and CDR2 SVGIG (reference sequence). Trimming removed 5 bases from V and 6 bases from J; junction bases left unmatched: 7. In DNA form, the CDR3 reads TGTGCCTGGGGACTAGTAGCGGGAGCCGGGGAGCTGTTTTTT. Translating it yields CAWGLVAGAGELFF.

The V and J genes are TRBV7-2 and TRBJ1-5; no clear D gene. The ends were cut back, 0 bases at V and 0 bases at J, with 6 bases in the middle. The length of the CDR3 is 15 residues. Germline lookup yields CDR1 SGHTA and CDR2 FQGNSA. CDR3 nucleotides: TGTGCCAGCAGCTTAGCATCACTTAGCAATCAGCCCCAGCATTTT. Protein: CASSLASLSNQPQHF.

The chain uses TRBV7-9 and TRBJ1-4, with D maybe TRBD1 (5 bases). Between the trimmed V and J ends, which lost 5 bases and 5 bases, there was a span of 12 bases. The CDR3 consists of 14 residues. Germline CDR1 and CDR2: SEHNR and FQNEAQ (reference sequence). The CDR3 DNA reads TGTGCCAGCAGCGGAACAGGAATGAATGAAAAACTGTTTTTT. Its translation: CASSGTGMNEKLFF.